Listed below are T cell receptor beta chains from one sample, sequenced in a study of vaccination and CD4 T cells after COVID-19. Each CDR3 protein gets one entry after TCRdb re-called the PCR reads with MiXCR. The sample lists some 27,000 distinct CDR3 sequences; 50% to 65% were seen once. Source: CD4+ T cells from blood, taken about 7 months after SARS-CoV-2 vaccination. The receptors stem from a human donor who had recovered from COVID-19. The CDR3 runs from the conserved cysteine through the conserved F or W. A D gene is named only where the DNA matches it firmly. Not every row has a clone size; where given, it reads once, few, many or a size class.

d_gene,j_gene,v_gene,abundance,CDR3nt,CDR3aa
-,TRBJ1-6,TRBV6-1,-,TGTGCCAGTAGACAGGACCGTTATTCACCCCTCCACTTT,CASRQDRYSPLHF
-,TRBJ2-7,TRBV7-2,-,TGTGCCAGCAGCTCCTGGGCGGGGTACGAGCAGTACTTC,CASSSWAGYEQYF
TRBD2,TRBJ2-2,TRBV6-5,-,TGTGCCAGCAGCTTACTAGCGGCTCCTGGCACCGGGGAGCTGTTTTTT,CASSLLAAPGTGELFF
-,TRBJ1-1,TRBV4-3,-,TGCGCCAGCAGCCAAGATTCAGGGCTAAACACTGAAGCTTTCTTT,CASSQDSGLNTEAFF
-,TRBJ2-7,TRBV7-2,once,TGTGCCAGCAGCCTCGACCGGATTTCATCTTACGAGCAGTACTTC,CASSLDRISSYEQYF
-,TRBJ2-1,TRBV7-2,few,TGTGCCAGCAGCTTAGAACGGCGGGGCCCCTACAATGAGCAGTTCTTC,CASSLERRGPYNEQFF
TRBD1,TRBJ1-2,TRBV20-1,medium-sized,TGCAGTGCTAATACGGGACAGGTCGATGGCTACACCTTC,CSANTGQVDGYTF
-,TRBJ2-3,TRBV7-9,-,TGTGCCAGCAGCCCCAGGAGGGGGGGAAGCGTAAACTCAGATACGCAGTATTTT,CASSPRRGGSVNSDTQYF
TRBD1,TRBJ1-2,TRBV7-9,-,TGTGCCAGCAGCTTTTTGACAGGGAATGGCTATGGCTACACCTTC,CASSFLTGNGYGYTF
-,TRBJ2-6,TRBV6-5,-,TGTGCCGGCAGTTACATTGCTGGGGCCAACGTCCTGACTTTC,CAGSYIAGANVLTF
-,TRBJ2-7,TRBV15,few,TGTGCCACCAGCTGGGACGCGGGCGGCGAGCAGTACTTC,CATSWDAGGEQYF
TRBD2,TRBJ2-1,TRBV19,-,TGTGCCAGTAGTGGGACTAGCGGGAGGGGAGAGCAGTTCTTC,CASSGTSGRGEQFF
-,TRBJ2-5,TRBV20-1,once,TGCAGTGCTACTGCCCCGGGATCTACACTATATGGATTTCAAGAGACCCAGTACTTC,CSATAPGSTLYGFQETQYF
-,TRBJ1-2,TRBV5-4,-,TGTGCCAGCAGCTACGGACGGTCCTCCTATGGCTACACCTTC,CASSYGRSSYGYTF
-,TRBJ1-1,TRBV19,few,TGTGCCAGTACCCCATCCCGGAACAGCAACACTGAAGCTTTCTTT,CASTPSRNSNTEAFF
-,TRBJ1-2,TRBV6-2/TRBV6-3,-,TGTGCCAGCAGTCCCCGTCAGCGACTAACGGGCTACACCTTC,CASSPRQRLTGYTF
-,TRBJ1-2,TRBV6-1,few,TGTGCCAGCAGTGACAACTATGGCTACACCTTC,CASSDNYGYTF
-,TRBJ2-7,TRBV7-2,-,TGTGCCAGCAGCTTACCGGTGTCGGGGGAAAATTTCGCCTACGAGCAGTACTTC,CASSLPVSGENFAYEQYF
-,TRBJ2-7,TRBV7-9,-,TGTGCCAGCAGCCAGCAGAGCCGACCGGGCAGGGTGTGGGAAAGCTCCTACGAGCAGTACTTC,CASSQQSRPGRVWESSYEQYF
-,TRBJ2-5,TRBV7-2,-,TGTGCCAGCAGCCTTGACTCGTTCCAAGAGACCCAGTACTTC,CASSLDSFQETQYF
TRBD2,TRBJ2-7,TRBV2,few,TGTGCCAGCAGTGGGACTAGCGGTAACTCCTACGAGCAGTACTTC,CASSGTSGNSYEQYF
TRBD2,TRBJ2-1,TRBV6-1,-,TGTGCCAGCAGCCCTTCTAGCGGGAGGAATGAGCAGTTCTTC,CASSPSSGRNEQFF
-,TRBJ2-7,TRBV7-2,few,TGTGCCAGCTCCCCGGACTTGGTCTACGAGCAGTACTTC,CASSPDLVYEQYF
-,TRBJ1-2,TRBV15,few,TGTGCCACCAGCCAACAGTCCTATGGCTACACCTTC,CATSQQSYGYTF
-,TRBJ2-3,TRBV15,few,TGTGCCACCAGCAAGTCATCGCAGGGTCTTTATACGCAGTATTTT,CATSKSSQGLYTQYF
-,TRBJ2-5,TRBV7-2,-,TGTGCCAGCAGCTTAGCGGCGGGGGCGAATCAAGAGACCCAGTACTTC,CASSLAAGANQETQYF
-,TRBJ2-3,TRBV6-1,-,TGTGCCAGCACCAGGAGCATCACAGATACGCAGTATTTT,CASTRSITDTQYF
-,TRBJ2-2,TRBV20-1,few,TGCAGCGGGACCATGGGAGCCGGGGAGCTGTTTTTT,CSGTMGAGELFF
-,TRBJ2-3,TRBV6-1,medium-sized,TGTGCCAGCAGTGAATCGCTTGGGGGCGGAGATACGCAGTATTTT,CASSESLGGGDTQYF
-,TRBJ2-7,TRBV21-1,few,TGTGCCAGCAGCAAAGCGCTGAGGCAGGGGAGCTCCTACGAGCAGTACTTC,CASSKALRQGSSYEQYF
-,TRBJ1-6,TRBV9,once,TGTGCCAGCAGCTCACCCCGAGGGCTGGATCAGGGGAGGGGTTCACCCCTCCACTTT,CASSSPRGLDQGRGSPLHF
TRBD1,TRBJ1-5,TRBV6-1,-,TGTGCCAGCAGTCCCAGGGGGGCGGGTCAGCCCCAGCATTTT,CASSPRGAGQPQHF
-,TRBJ1-1,TRBV28,-,TGTGCCAGCAGTAAGGGCTTCATGAACACTGAAGCTTTCTTT,CASSKGFMNTEAFF
-,TRBJ2-7,TRBV2,-,TGTGCCAGCGGCGTCGGGCAGGGAGGCAACGAGCAGTACTTC,CASGVGQGGNEQYF
TRBD1,TRBJ2-6,TRBV20-1,-,TGCAGTGCTCCAGACAGGGCTGGGGCCAACGTCCTGACTTTC,CSAPDRAGANVLTF
-,TRBJ1-1,TRBV28,-,TGTGCCAGCAGTTTATGGGCGGCGAACACTGAAGCTTTCTTT,CASSLWAANTEAFF
TRBD2,TRBJ2-1,TRBV27,-,TGTGCCAGCAGTCCGGGACTAGCGGTATTTCTTGACAATGAGCAGTTCTTC,CASSPGLAVFLDNEQFF
-,TRBJ1-1,TRBV2,-,TGTGCCAGCAGTGAGAACAGGGTGAACACTGAAGCTTTCTTT,CASSENRVNTEAFF
-,TRBJ1-2,TRBV25-1,-,TGTGCCAGCAGTGCCGGGGCCGGTAGTCGCTACACCTTC,CASSAGAGSRYTF
-,TRBJ1-1,TRBV6-2/TRBV6-3,-,TGTGCCAGCAGTAAAGGTGTGGCAGGGAGGGCTTTCTTT,CASSKGVAGRAFF
TRBD2,TRBJ2-2,TRBV7-7,-,TGTGCTAGCAGCTTAAGACTAGCGGGGAACACCGGGGAGCTGTTTTTT,CASSLRLAGNTGELFF
-,TRBJ2-7,TRBV6-1,few,TGTGCCAGCAGTGTTGAGGGCTCGGGCTCCTACGAGCAGTACTTC,CASSVEGSGSYEQYF
-,TRBJ2-1,TRBV7-9,few,TGTGCCAGCAGCCTGAACTTGGAGTTCTTC,CASSLNLEFF
TRBD1,TRBJ1-6,TRBV2,-,TGTGCCAGCGAACAGGGGGCTAATTCACCCCTCCACTTT,CASEQGANSPLHF
-,TRBJ2-2,TRBV20-1,-,TGCAGTGCTAGAGATCCAGGGGATTGGAACGGGGAGCTGTTTTTT,CSARDPGDWNGELFF